This T cell receptor (beta chain) originates from a study of cytomegalovirus exposure and HLA in healthy donors. The CDR3 is 15 amino acids. Germline loops: CDR1 MDHEN, CDR2 SYDVKM. The PCR employed 60 Vbeta primers together with 13 Jbeta primers. The protocol was immunoSEQ multiplex PCR, while the TCRdb copy is restricted to in-frame clones and leaves out a portion. The data hold 95,000 to 100,000 clones, with approximately 76% observed a single time. Whole-study results and caveats: Among immune exposure information, only CMV serostatus was available. With later analysis, a missense DCLRE1C variant became linked to TCR beta V- and J-gene trimming. Earlier analysis yielded a pattern in which most TCR beta V segments were productive about 90% or about 30% of the time. DRB1 showed the most TCR associations and HLA-C the fewest in a later analysis, as rates varied by HLA locus.

Concerning this clone: Its antigen remains unknown. The junction departs from the called germline gene at one end, perhaps through a read error.

The source is a man in his forties in good health and CMV-seronegative. The genes are TRBV28 and TRBJ2-5; TRBD2 matches 10 bases. The sequenced sample consisted of PBMCs. The CDR3 region has the DNA TGTGCCAGCAGTATCAGCGGGGGGGGCCAAAAGACCCAGTACTTC. As protein: CASSISGGGQKTQYF.